Sequencing of this T cell receptor (beta chain) was carried out in a study of cytomegalovirus exposure and HLA in healthy donors. Notes on the study in general: Reportedly, cytomegalovirus status was diagnosed with high sensitivity and specificity. In vitro work confirmed that a few CMV-associated chains recognize CMV antigens. 150 or so TCR beta chains were listed as cytomegalovirus-associated. The tendency of first-cohort TCR clusters to co-occur in the 120 or so validation repertoires was the finding of a later analysis.

Using immunoSEQ multiplex PCR, the repertoire was profiled, and TCRdb retains in-frame clones only, with some absent. The table shows fewer than 85,000 clones, with around 95% occurring only once. A remark on this clone: Its antigen is undetermined.

V lost 5 bases and J lost 7, with 18 bases in between. The CDR3 extends over 15 amino acids. Germline CDR1 is SGHVS and CDR2 is FQNEAQ. The receptor's source is a woman aged 18-29 years in good health and CMV-seronegative. The genes are TRBV7-8 and TRBJ1-5; D remains unclear. Material for sequencing was PBMCs. This CDR3 is CASSPIFGGGQPQHF. DNA of the CDR3: TGTGCCAGCAGCCCAATCTTCGGAGGCGGGCAGCCCCAGCATTTT.